This T cell receptor (beta chain) was observed in a study of T-cell memory formation after mild COVID-19. The wider study: The TCR clusters were mostly specific to one donor. Whole-study findings and limits: Clones that contracted clustered mainly in CM and EM if CD4+ and in EMRA if CD8+.

The germline CDR1 and CDR2 sequences are LNHNV and YYDKDF (reference sequence). V lost 8 bases to trimming and J lost 4 bases, with 15 bases between them. The CDR3 is 14 residues long. Researchers used 5'RACE with constant-segment primers to make TCR alpha and TCR beta cDNA libraries that carry sample barcodes and UMIs. Via MiXCR, TCRdb re-called the 5' RACE reads, giving one row per CDR3 protein. The sample comprises some 100,000 distinct CDR3 sequences, roughly 11% of which are singletons, and roughly two fifths rests with the top ten. A word on this clonotype: What it binds is unknown.

The gene calls are TRBV15 and TRBJ1-3; possibly TRBD1 for D (5 bases). The clonotype was recovered from a man between 18 and 29 years old who had mild COVID-19 (a few samples of this study predate the infection). Cell type and time point are not known. The sequenced sample consisted of PBMCs or a T cell subset sorted from them (not recorded which). CDR3 in DNA: TGTGCCACCCGCCGGGGGTCAGGAGGAAACACCATATATTTT. As protein: CATRRGSGGNTIYF.